This T cell receptor (beta chain) stems from a study of beta chain features in type 1 diabetes. A remark on this clone: The antigen is unknown.

Expressed TCRB transcripts were sequenced, since all the RNA that had been isolated was reverse transcribed. TCRdb's table, derived via immunoSEQ multiplex PCR, lists solely in-frame clones and lacks some. The table shows about 140,000 clones, with over 8% occurring only once. Study results and limitations: Patients' naive, central memory and Treg TCRB repertoires seemed closer to one another than those of healthy donors.

Sequences were obtained from central memory CD4+ T cells from blood. This receptor was obtained from a woman aged 40 to 49 in good health.

The CDR3 DNA reads TGCGCCAGCAGGGAGGCTAGCGGGGGGTCCGAGACCCAGTACTTC. Protein: CASREASGGSETQYF. The rearrangement joins TRBV5-1 to TRBJ2-5; TRBD2 matches at 11 bases. The CDR3 sequence is 15 residues long. V lost 5 bases to trimming and J lost 5 bases; unmatched junction nucleotides: 8. Per germline, CDR1 SGHRS and CDR2 YFSETQ.